A selection of T cell receptor beta chains follows, all from one sample in a study of blood T cell repertoires in COVID-19. Some clones are missing from TCRdb's copy, which holds only in-frame ones; the method was immunoSEQ multiplex PCR. This table holds some 80,000 clones, 88% found once. Sequenced: peripheral blood. Receptors originate from a human donor in a cohort sampled during active COVID-19. Each CDR3 is given with its conserved first and last residue. The D gene is left open where the match is weak. Only part of the rows carry a size: once, few, many, or a class if the clone is expanded.

D	J	size	V	DNA	CDR3
.	TRBJ2-3	.	TRBV28	TGTGCCAGCAGTTTAGTCTCTAGTGGCACAGATACGCAGTATTTT	CASSLVSSGTDTQYF
.	TRBJ1-5	.	TRBV21-1	TGTGCCAGCAGCACGACAGCCGACACTAATCAGCCCCAGCATTTT	CASSTTADTNQPQHF
.	TRBJ1-2	.	TRBV2	TGTGCCAGCAGTGAATCTGGGTGGATAAGAGGTGGCTACACCTTC	CASSESGWIRGGYTF
TRBD1	TRBJ2-1	.	TRBV30	TGTGCCTGGAGTTACATGGCAGGGGGCTCCTACAATGAGCAGTTCTTC	CAWSYMAGGSYNEQFF
TRBD1	TRBJ1-2	.	TRBV6-5	TGTGCCAGCAGAGACGGACAGGCGGCTAACTATGGCTACACCTTC	CASRDGQAANYGYTF
.	TRBJ2-5	.	TRBV5-1	TGCGCCAGCAGCTTGGGGGGAGAGGAGACCCAGTACTTC	CASSLGGEETQYF
TRBD1	TRBJ2-5	.	TRBV2	TGTGCCAGCAGTGTAGGAACAGGGGGCGTAAAGACCCAGTACTTC	CASSVGTGGVKTQYF
TRBD2	TRBJ2-1	.	TRBV5-1	TGCGCCAGCAGCTTGGAAGCGGGGGGGTCCTACAATGAGCAGTTCTTC	CASSLEAGGSYNEQFF
.	TRBJ1-1	.	TRBV5-6	TGTGCCAGCAGCTTGAGTAGGGGCACTGAAGCTTTCTTT	CASSLSRGTEAFF
TRBD2	TRBJ2-2	.	TRBV7-3	TGTGCCAGCAGCCCAACTAGCGGGAACACCGGGGAGCTGTTTTTT	CASSPTSGNTGELFF
.	TRBJ2-4	.	TRBV6-2/TRBV6-3	TGTGCCAGCAGTTGGGAGTCTTTACGGGTCGACAAAAACATTCAGTACTTC	CASSWESLRVDKNIQYF
.	TRBJ2-1	.	TRBV5-4	TGTGCCAGCAGCTTGAGTCGGGGTTTAAGGAATGAGCAGTTCTTC	CASSLSRGLRNEQFF
.	TRBJ2-2	.	TRBV5-8	TGTGCCAGCAGCCAGCGCGGGATATGGACCGGGGAGCTGTTTTTT	CASSQRGIWTGELFF
.	TRBJ1-5	.	TRBV2	TGTGCCAGCGCGCAGTCTAGACTTCAGCCCCAGCATTTT	CASAQSRLQPQHF
TRBD2	TRBJ2-7	.	TRBV19	TGTGCCAGTAGTGCGGGACTAGCGGTTGTCGAGCAGTACTTC	CASSAGLAVVEQYF
TRBD2	TRBJ2-3	.	TRBV29-1	TGCAGCGGTCAACTAGCGGGATTACTTGATACGCAGTATTTT	CSGQLAGLLDTQYF
TRBD1	TRBJ2-7	.	TRBV5-1	TGCGCCAGCAGCTTGTTAGGGACAGACTACGAGCAGTACTTC	CASSLLGTDYEQYF
TRBD1	TRBJ2-1	once	TRBV5-4	TGTGCCAGCAGCCTACCGGGACAGGGCGTCAATGAGCAGTTCTTC	CASSLPGQGVNEQFF
TRBD1	TRBJ1-5	.	TRBV27	TGTGCCAGCAGTTTTGGGCAGGGACAGCTCTATAGCAATCAGCCCCAGCATTTT	CASSFGQGQLYSNQPQHF
.	TRBJ1-2	.	TRBV11-2	TGTGCCAGCAGCTTAGGAGGTGTTTATGGCTACACCTTC	CASSLGGVYGYTF